This T cell receptor beta chain was found in a study of blood T cell repertoires in COVID-19. The protocol was immunoSEQ multiplex PCR, while the TCRdb copy is restricted to in-frame clones and leaves out a portion. The sample carries approximately 89,000 clones, nearly 95% recorded once. Trimming left V 1 base short and J 5 bases short, with 12 bases between. CDR1 SGHNT and CDR2 YYREEE come from the germline V gene (reference sequence). CDR3 size: 14 residues. What was sequenced was peripheral blood. This chain links TRBV5-4 with TRBJ1-2; D possibly corresponds to TRBD1 (5 bases). The receptor was derived from a human donor with active COVID-19. The donor label of this sample is uncertain. The CDR3 sequence is CASSLLGAVYGYTF. As DNA, the CDR3 is TGTGCCAGCAGCTTGTTAGGGGCGGTATATGGCTACACCTTC.